Listed below are T cell receptor beta chains from one sample, sequenced in a study of blood T cell repertoires in COVID-19. Measured with immunoSEQ multiplex PCR; TCRdb has only the in-frame clones, and not every one. The data contain about 230,000 clones, over 75% of them singletons. The sequencing input was peripheral blood. The receptors were gathered from a man in his fifties or sixties with COVID-19, enrolled during active disease. Each CDR3 is given with its conserved first and last residue.

v_call	cdr3_length	j_call	cdr3_aa
TRBV7-9	13	TRBJ2-7	CASNGGGSEEQYF
TRBV23-1	16	TRBJ1-2	CASSQFADSDNYGYTF
TRBV9	13	TRBJ2-7	CAPTGGPAYEQYF
TRBV30	12	TRBJ2-7	CAWRAGLYEQYF
TRBV18	16	TRBJ2-2	CASSPFRVSNTGELFF
TRBV7-9	11	TRBJ2-7	CASSGQGEQYF
TRBV3-1/TRBV3-2	11	TRBJ1-2	CASSNRVGYTF
TRBV7-6	17	TRBJ1-4	CASSNPLGDRKGEKLFF
TRBV2	14	TRBJ2-5	CAQWVPGGRETQYF
TRBV28	15	TRBJ2-5	CASSPAGGPWLTQYF
TRBV19	17	TRBJ2-5	CASSIDRGLAGKETQYF
TRBV7-8	16	TRBJ2-2	CASRETGPRHTGELFF
TRBV2	14	TRBJ2-7	CASSDGQGVYEQYF
TRBV7-2	13	TRBJ1-5	CASSPWANQPQHF
TRBV6-1	13	TRBJ2-1	CASSEGVLTGQFF
TRBV6-5	14	TRBJ1-1	CASSYSDRATEAFF
TRBV5-1	15	TRBJ2-7	CASSPGGTGAGEQYF
TRBV10-3	14	TRBJ1-5	CAISTGGPNQPQHF
TRBV18	17	TRBJ1-3	CASSPSVEGTSGNTIYF
TRBV5-6	15	TRBJ2-2	CASSLIHRGTGELFF
TRBV2	14	TRBJ2-1	CASSELAGDNEQFF
TRBV2	13	TRBJ1-1	CASSGQPNTEAFF
TRBV10-3	16	TRBJ1-6	CAISGPGQGAGSPLHF